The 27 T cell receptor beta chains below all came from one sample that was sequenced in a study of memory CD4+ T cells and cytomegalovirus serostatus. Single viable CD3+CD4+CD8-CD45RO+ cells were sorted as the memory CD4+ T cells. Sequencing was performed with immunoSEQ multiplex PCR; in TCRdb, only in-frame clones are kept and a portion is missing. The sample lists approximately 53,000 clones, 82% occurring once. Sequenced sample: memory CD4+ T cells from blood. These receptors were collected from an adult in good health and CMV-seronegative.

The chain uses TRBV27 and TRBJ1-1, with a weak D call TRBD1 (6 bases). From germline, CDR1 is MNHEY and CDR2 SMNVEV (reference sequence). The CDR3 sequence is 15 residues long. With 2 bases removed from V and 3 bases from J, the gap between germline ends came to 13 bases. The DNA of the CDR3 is TGTGCCAGCAGTTTAAAGTGGACAGTCTACACTGAAGCTTTCTTT. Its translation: CASSLKWTVYTEAFF.

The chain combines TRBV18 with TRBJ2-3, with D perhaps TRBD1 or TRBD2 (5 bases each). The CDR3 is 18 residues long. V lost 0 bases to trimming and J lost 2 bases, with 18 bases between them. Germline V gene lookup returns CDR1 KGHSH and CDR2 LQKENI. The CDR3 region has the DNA TGTGCCAGCTCACCACCCGCCCCGAGGGGCGCTCCCACAGATACGCAGTATTTT. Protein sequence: CASSPPAPRGAPTDTQYF. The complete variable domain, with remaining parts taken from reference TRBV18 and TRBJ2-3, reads NAGVMQNPRHLVRRRGQEARLRCSPMKGHSHVYWYRQLPEEGLKFMVYLQKENIIDESGMPKERFSAEFPKEGPSILRIQQVVRGDSAAYFCASSPPAPRGAPTDTQYFGPGTRLTVL.

The CDR3 nucleotides are TGTGCCAGCAGTTTTGCCAGCTCTGGAAACACCATATATTTT. Residues: CASSFASSGNTIYF. The chain links TRBV6-5 to TRBJ1-3; D is uncertain. The CDR3 has 14 amino acids. Germline V lookup: CDR1 MNHEY, CDR2 SVGAGI. Trimming shortened V by 4 bases and J by 0 bases, and 7 bases separated the two germline ends.

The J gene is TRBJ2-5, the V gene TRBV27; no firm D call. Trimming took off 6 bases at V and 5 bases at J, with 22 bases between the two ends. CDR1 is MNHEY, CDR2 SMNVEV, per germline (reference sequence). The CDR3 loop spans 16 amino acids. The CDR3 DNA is TGTGCCAGCAGCTTGGGAAGCGACCCTCTGGGGGAGACCCAGTACTTC. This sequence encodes CASSLGSDPLGETQYF.

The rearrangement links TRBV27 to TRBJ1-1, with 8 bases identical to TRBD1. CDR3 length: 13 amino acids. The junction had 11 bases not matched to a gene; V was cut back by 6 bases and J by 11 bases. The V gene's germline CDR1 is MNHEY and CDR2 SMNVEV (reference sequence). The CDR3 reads CASRFNRDRWAFF. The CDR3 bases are TGTGCCAGCAGGTTCAATAGGGACAGGTGGGCTTTCTTT.

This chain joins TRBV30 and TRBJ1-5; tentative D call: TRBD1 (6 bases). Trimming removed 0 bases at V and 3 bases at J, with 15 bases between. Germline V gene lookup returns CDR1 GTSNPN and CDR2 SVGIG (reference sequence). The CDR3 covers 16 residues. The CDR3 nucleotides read TGTGCCTGGAGTGTATCCGGGAGGGGGAACAATCAGCCCCAGCATTTT. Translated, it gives CAWSVSGRGNNQPQHF.

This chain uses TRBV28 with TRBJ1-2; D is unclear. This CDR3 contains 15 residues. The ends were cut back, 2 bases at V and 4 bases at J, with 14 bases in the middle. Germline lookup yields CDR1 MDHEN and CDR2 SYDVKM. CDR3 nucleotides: TGTGCCAGCAGTTTAAGGCTTGACGCAATCTATGGCTACACCTTC. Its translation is CASSLRLDAIYGYTF.

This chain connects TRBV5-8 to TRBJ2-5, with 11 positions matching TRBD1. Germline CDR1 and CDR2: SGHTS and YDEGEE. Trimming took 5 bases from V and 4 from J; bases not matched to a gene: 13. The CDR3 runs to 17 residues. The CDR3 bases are TGTGCCAGCAGTAGAGGACATACCGGGACAGGGGGAGAGACCCAGTACTTC. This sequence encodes CASSRGHTGTGGETQYF.

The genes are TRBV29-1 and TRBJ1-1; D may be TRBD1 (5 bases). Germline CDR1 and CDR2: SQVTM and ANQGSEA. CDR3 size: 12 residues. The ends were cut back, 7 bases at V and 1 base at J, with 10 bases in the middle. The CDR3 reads CSARDPNTEAFF. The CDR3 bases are TGCAGCGCCAGGGACCCGAACACTGAAGCTTTCTTT. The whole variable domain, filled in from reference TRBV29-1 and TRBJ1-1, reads SAVISQKPSRDICQRGTSLTIQCQVDSQVTMMFWYRQQPGQSLTLIATANQGSEATYESGFVIDKFPISRPNLTFSTLTVSNMSPEDSSIYLCSARDPNTEAFFGQGTRLTVV.

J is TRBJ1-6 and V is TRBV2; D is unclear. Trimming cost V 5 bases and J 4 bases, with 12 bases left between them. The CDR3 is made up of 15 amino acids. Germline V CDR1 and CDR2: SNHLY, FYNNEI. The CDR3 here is CASSNLRTYNSPLHF. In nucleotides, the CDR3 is TGTGCCAGCAGTAATCTCAGGACTTATAATTCACCCCTCCACTTT.

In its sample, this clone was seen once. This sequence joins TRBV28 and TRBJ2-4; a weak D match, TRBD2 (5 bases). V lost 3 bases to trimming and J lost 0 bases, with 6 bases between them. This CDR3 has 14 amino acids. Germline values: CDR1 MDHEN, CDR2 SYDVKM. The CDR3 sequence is CASSLGVAKNIQYF. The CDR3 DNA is TGTGCCAGCAGTTTGGGAGTAGCCAAAAACATTCAGTACTTC.

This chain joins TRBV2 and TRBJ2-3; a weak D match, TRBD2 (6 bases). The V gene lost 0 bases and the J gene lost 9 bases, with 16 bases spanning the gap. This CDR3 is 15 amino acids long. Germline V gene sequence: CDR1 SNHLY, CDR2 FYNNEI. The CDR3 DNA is TGTGCCAGCAGTGAAGCGCGGGGACCCGCCGCGACGCAGTATTTT. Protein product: CASSEARGPAATQYF.

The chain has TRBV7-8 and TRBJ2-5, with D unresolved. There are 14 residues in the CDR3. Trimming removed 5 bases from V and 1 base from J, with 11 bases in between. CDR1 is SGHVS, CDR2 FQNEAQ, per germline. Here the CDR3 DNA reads TGTGCCAGCAGCCTTCAACACATCCAAGAGACCCAGTACTTC. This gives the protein CASSLQHIQETQYF.

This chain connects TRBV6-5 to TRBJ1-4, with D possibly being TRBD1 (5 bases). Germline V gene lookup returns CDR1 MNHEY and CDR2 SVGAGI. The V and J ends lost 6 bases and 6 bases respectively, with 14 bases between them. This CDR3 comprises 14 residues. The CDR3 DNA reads TGTGCCAGCAGAAGGGGCCTGGGGTATGAAAAACTGTTTTTT. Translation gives CASRRGLGYEKLFF.

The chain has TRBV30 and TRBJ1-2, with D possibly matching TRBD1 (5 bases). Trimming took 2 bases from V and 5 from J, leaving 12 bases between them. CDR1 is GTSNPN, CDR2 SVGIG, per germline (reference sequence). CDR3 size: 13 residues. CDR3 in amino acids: CAWSSGRKYGYTF. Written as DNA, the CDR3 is TGTGCCTGGAGTTCAGGGCGGAAGTATGGCTACACCTTC.

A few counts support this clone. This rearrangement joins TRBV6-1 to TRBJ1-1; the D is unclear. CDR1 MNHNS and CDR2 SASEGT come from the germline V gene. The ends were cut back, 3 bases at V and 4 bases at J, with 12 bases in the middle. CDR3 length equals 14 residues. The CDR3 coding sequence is TGTGCCAGCAGTGAGCTCAGACGGAGCACTGAAGCTTTCTTT. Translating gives CASSELRRSTEAFF.

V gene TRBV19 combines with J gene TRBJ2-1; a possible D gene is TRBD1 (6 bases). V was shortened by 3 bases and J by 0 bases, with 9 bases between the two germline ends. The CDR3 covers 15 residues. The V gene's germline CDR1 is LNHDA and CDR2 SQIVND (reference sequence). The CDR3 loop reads CASSIEGDSYNEQFF. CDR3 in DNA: TGTGCCAGTAGTATCGAGGGGGACTCCTACAATGAGCAGTTCTTC.

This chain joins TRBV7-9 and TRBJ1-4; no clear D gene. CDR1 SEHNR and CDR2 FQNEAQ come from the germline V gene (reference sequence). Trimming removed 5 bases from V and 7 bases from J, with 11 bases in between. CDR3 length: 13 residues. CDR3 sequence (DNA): TGTGCCAGCAGCGGTGAACAAGGTGAAAAACTGTTTTTT. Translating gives CASSGEQGEKLFF.

The CDR3 bases are TGCGCCAGCAGCCTGGGGATCGGGACAGGGGACACTGAAGCTTTCTTT. This gives the protein CASSLGIGTGDTEAFF. The V gene is TRBV5-1, the J gene TRBJ1-1; 10 positions agree with TRBD1. CDR3 length: 16 residues. Germline V CDR1 and CDR2: SGHRS, YFSETQ. Trimming cost V 4 bases and J 3 bases; bases outside gene matches: 9.

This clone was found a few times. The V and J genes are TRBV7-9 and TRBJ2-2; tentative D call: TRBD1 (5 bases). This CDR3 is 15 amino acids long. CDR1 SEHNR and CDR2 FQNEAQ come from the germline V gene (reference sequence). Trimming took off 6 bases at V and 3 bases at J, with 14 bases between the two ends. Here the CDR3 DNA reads TGTGCCAGCAGGGGGCAGGGCCATCACACCGGGGAGCTGTTTTTT. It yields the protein CASRGQGHHTGELFF. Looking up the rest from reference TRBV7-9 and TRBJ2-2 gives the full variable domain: DTGVSQNPRHKITKRGQNVTFRCDPISEHNRLYWYRQTLGQGPEFLTYFQNEAQLEKSRLLSDRFSAERPKGSFSTLEIQRTEQGDSAMYLCASRGQGHHTGELFFGEGSRLTVL.

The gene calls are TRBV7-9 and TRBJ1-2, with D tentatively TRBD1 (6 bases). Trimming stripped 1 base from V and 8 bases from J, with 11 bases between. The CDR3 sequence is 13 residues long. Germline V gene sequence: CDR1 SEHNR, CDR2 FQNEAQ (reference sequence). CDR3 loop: CASSLEGVSGYTF. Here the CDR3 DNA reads TGTGCCAGCAGCTTAGAGGGGGTGTCAGGCTACACCTTC.

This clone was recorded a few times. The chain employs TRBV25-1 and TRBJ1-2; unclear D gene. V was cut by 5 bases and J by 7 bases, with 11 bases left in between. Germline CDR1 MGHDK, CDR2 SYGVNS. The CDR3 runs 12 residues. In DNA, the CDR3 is TGTGCCAGCAGTTTCCCAGCCCTTGGCTACACCTTC. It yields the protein CASSFPALGYTF.

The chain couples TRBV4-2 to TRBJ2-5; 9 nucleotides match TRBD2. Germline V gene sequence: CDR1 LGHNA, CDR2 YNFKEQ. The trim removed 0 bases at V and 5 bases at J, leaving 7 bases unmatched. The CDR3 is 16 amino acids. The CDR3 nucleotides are TGTGCCAGCAGCCAAGAAACGCGGGGGGGTAGTGAGACCCAGTACTTC. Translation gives CASSQETRGGSETQYF.

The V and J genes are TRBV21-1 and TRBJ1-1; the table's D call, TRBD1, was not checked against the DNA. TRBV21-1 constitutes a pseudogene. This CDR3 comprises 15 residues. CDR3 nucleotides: TGTGCCAGCAGTTTAAACAGGGGGAGCCTCGCAGAAGCTTTCTTT. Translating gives CASSLNRGSLAEAFF.

The CDR3 loop reads CASSFDRGTGELFF. The CDR3 DNA is TGTGCCAGCAGCTTCGATCGGGGCACCGGGGAGCTGTTTTTT. V and J are TRBV11-2 and TRBJ2-2; perhaps TRBD2 as D (5 bases). Germline V CDR1 and CDR2: SGHAT, FQNNGV. Trimming pared 3 bases from V and 4 bases from J, leaving 9 bases between. The CDR3 totals 14 residues.

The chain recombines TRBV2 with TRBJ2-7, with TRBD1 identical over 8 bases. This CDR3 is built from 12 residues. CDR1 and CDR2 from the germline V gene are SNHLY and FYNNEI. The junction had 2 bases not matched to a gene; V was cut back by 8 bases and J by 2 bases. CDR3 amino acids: CASQDRAYEQYF. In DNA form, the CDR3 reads TGTGCCAGCCAGGACAGGGCCTACGAGCAGTACTTC.

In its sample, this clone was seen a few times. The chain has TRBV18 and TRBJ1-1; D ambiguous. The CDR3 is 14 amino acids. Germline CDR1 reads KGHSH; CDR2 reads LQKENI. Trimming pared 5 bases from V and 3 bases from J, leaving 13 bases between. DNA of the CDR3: TGTGCCAGCTCATACAGAATCGAGGACACTGAAGCTTTCTTT. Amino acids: CASSYRIEDTEAFF.